These 13 T cell receptor beta chains share one sample of origin, sequenced in a study of blood T cell repertoires in COVID-19. The data were produced by immunoSEQ multiplex PCR, yet TCRdb's version contains in-frame clones alone and is incomplete. The repertoire has around 230,000 clones, 70% to 90% of them found once; the top ten carry 0.65% to 0.85%. The source material was peripheral blood. Receptor source: a man aged 35 to 55 with acute or convalescent COVID-19.

V usage is TRBV20-1 and J usage is TRBJ2-5; possibly TRBD2 for D (6 bases). Germline V gives CDR1 DFQATT, CDR2 SNEGSKA (reference sequence). This CDR3 spans 15 amino acids. V lost 3 bases to trimming and J lost 0 bases, with 14 bases between them. The CDR3 loop is CSASMRGSYQETQYF. For the CDR3, the DNA is TGCAGTGCTAGTATGCGGGGCTCCTACCAAGAGACCCAGTACTTC.

The chain has TRBV7-9 and TRBJ2-1, with TRBD2 as a possible D gene (5 bases). V lost 4 bases to trimming and J lost 4 bases, with 23 bases between them. The CDR3 has 18 residues. The germline gives CDR1 SEHNR, CDR2 FQNEAQ (reference sequence). CDR3 amino acids: CASSSYHPTGSGYNEQFF. The DNA for the CDR3 is TGTGCCAGCAGCTCCTACCACCCTACGGGGTCGGGGTACAATGAGCAGTTCTTC.

V is TRBV5-1 and J is TRBJ1-2, with TRBD1 matching 7 bases. Germline trimming cut 5 bases from V and 7 bases from J; bases unmatched to any gene: 5. The CDR3 is made up of 12 amino acids. Per the germline V gene, CDR1 is SGHRS and CDR2 is YFSETQ. CDR3 sequence: CASRNDRAGYTF. CDR3 bases: TGCGCCAGCAGGAACGACAGGGCTGGCTACACCTTC. The complete variable domain, with remaining parts taken from reference TRBV5-1 and TRBJ1-2, reads KAGVTQTPRYLIKTRGQQVTLSCSPISGHRSVSWYQQTPGQGLQFLFEYFSETQRNKGNFPGRFSGRQFSNSRSEMNVSTLELGDSALYLCASRNDRAGYTFGSGTRLTVV.

This sequence joins TRBV27 and TRBJ1-2; TRBD1 is a possible D gene (6 bases). The CDR3 length is 13 residues. Between the trimmed V and J ends, which lost 5 bases and 7 bases, there was a span of 14 bases. CDR1 and CDR2 (germline): MNHEY, SMNVEV (reference sequence). CDR3 in DNA: TGTGCCAGCAGTGATGGACAGCGCCTTGGCTACACCTTC. Translated, it gives CASSDGQRLGYTF.

V and J are TRBV12-3 or TRBV12-4 and TRBJ2-1; D is ambiguous. This CDR3 is built from 13 residues. With 5 bases removed from V and 5 bases from J, the gap between germline ends came to 10 bases. This CDR3 is CASSQSGHNEQFF. DNA for the CDR3: TGTGCCAGCAGTCAATCGGGTCACAATGAGCAGTTCTTC.

V is TRBV30 and J is TRBJ2-7; 7 positions match TRBD1. Losses at the gene ends were 7 bases for V and 2 bases for J; bases not matched to a gene: 8. The CDR3 sequence is 13 residues long. Germline CDR1 reads GTSNPN; CDR2 reads SVGIG (reference sequence). The CDR3 DNA reads TGTGCCTCGCAAGGACAGGACACCTACGAGCAGTACTTC. Amino acid sequence: CASQGQDTYEQYF.

The J gene is TRBJ1-2, the V gene TRBV27, with no clear D. The length of the CDR3 is 13 residues. The germline V and J ends were trimmed by 4 bases and 2 bases, with 8 bases remaining between them. Germline-derived CDR1 and CDR2 are MNHEY and SMNVEV (reference sequence). As DNA, the CDR3 is TGTGCCAGCAGTTATAGCCCCAACTATGGCTACACCTTC. Its translation: CASSYSPNYGYTF.

CDR3 sequence reads: CASSLLLAGGTEQYF. Written as DNA, the CDR3 is TGTGCCAGCAGTTTATTGCTAGCGGGGGGGACGGAGCAGTACTTC. The chain joins TRBV28 to TRBJ2-7; 12 positions agree with TRBD2. The CDR3 covers 15 residues. Germline V gene lookup returns CDR1 MDHEN and CDR2 SYDVKM. V lost 1 base to trimming and J lost 7 bases; unmatched junction nucleotides: 5.

About this clone: The sample holds other DNA sequences that translate to the same CDR3. V gene TRBV4-1 combines with J gene TRBJ2-7; 9 bases fit TRBD1. The V gene's germline CDR1 is MGHRA and CDR2 YSYEKL. The CDR3 sequence is 14 residues long. Germline trimming cut 1 base from V and 3 bases from J; bases unmatched to any gene: 1. CDR3 DNA sequence: TGCGCCAGCAGCCAAGTGGGACAGGGCTACGAGCAGTACTTC. It is translated as CASSQVGQGYEQYF.

The gene calls are TRBV4-2 and TRBJ1-4; D is perhaps TRBD1 (6 bases). The V end was cut by 2 bases, the J end by 8 bases, with 21 bases between. The CDR3 is made up of 17 amino acids. Germline V gene lookup returns CDR1 LGHNA and CDR2 YNFKEQ. DNA for the CDR3: TGTGCCAGCAGCCAAAGCCAAGCACAGGGAGTAGAGGAAAAACTGTTTTTT. As protein: CASSQSQAQGVEEKLFF.

This sequence joins TRBV3-1 (or the pseudogene TRBV3-2) and TRBJ2-7, with D uncertain. This CDR3 has 13 amino acids. Germline V gene lookup returns CDR1 LGHDT and CDR2 YNNKEL (reference sequence). V was shortened by 1 base and J by 1 base, with 5 bases between the two germline ends. The CDR3 DNA reads TGTGCCAGCAGCCAAGTAACATCCTACGAGCAGTACTTC. Residues: CASSQVTSYEQYF.

Worth noting for this clone: The same CDR3 can be traced to other DNA sequences in this sample. This sequence joins TRBV3-1 (or the pseudogene TRBV3-2) and TRBJ1-2, with D maybe TRBD1 (5 bases). The CDR3 is 12 amino acids. Trimming stripped 0 bases from V and 7 bases from J, with 6 bases between. CDR1 is LGHDT and CDR2 is YNNKEL in the germline V gene (reference sequence). CDR3 protein: CASSQEGGGYTF. The CDR3 DNA sequence: TGTGCCAGCAGCCAAGAGGGGGGTGGCTACACCTTC.

The V call is TRBV9, the J call TRBJ2-1; 13 bases agree with TRBD2. Germline V lookup: CDR1 SGDLS, CDR2 YYNGEE. V trimming: 3 bases; J trimming: 4 bases; junction bases outside the gene matches: 4. The CDR3 sequence is 16 residues long. DNA of the CDR3: TGTGCCAGCAGCGGAGGGGGACTAGCGGGATACAATGAGCAGTTCTTC. Its translation: CASSGGGLAGYNEQFF.